This T cell receptor (beta chain) was captured by sequencing in a study of Ad26.COV2.S vaccination and SARS-CoV-2 variants. This CDR3 has 12 residues. Between the trimmed V and J ends, which lost 2 bases and 5 bases, there was a span of 7 bases. Per the germline V gene, CDR1 is MNHNS and CDR2 is SASEGT. Study-wide points: Measures of TCR breadth and depth may have fallen short of total T cell responses. Participants in the vaccine arm had higher spike-specific TCR breadth; placebo recipients had lower.

TCRdb keeps only in-frame clones here, not all; method: immunoSEQ multiplex PCR. Among 87,000 or so clones, roughly 84% were seen once, and the ten largest hold approximately 15%. With regard to this clone: Its antigen remains unknown.

The TCR comes from a human donor who had recovered from COVID-19. The chain combines TRBV6-1 with TRBJ2-7; D is undetermined. Sequences were derived from peripheral blood, sampled after recovery from COVID-19. The CDR3: CASSEYWDEQYF. The DNA of the CDR3 is TGTGCCAGCAGTGAATATTGGGACGAGCAGTACTTC.